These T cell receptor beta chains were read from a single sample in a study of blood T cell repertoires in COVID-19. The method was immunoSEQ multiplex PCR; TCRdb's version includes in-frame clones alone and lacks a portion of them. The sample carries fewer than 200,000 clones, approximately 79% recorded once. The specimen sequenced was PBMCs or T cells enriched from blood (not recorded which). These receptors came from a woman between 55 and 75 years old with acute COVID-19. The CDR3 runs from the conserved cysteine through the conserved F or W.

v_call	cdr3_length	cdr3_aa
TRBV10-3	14	CATEQGASVDTQYF
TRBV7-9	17	CASSLAGGKVSKNIQYF
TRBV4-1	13	CASSGQGATEAFF
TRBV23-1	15	CASSHCGIPLAEQYF
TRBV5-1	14	CASSLVQMNTEAFF
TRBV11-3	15	CASSLDRGGLETQYF
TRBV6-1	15	CASSVAGGINYGYTF
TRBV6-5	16	CASSYGRMANTGELFF
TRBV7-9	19	CASSLEERVMGWSGNTIYF
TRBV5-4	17	CASSWPGGGSLTDTQYF
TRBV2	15	CASSDRQGARNEQFF
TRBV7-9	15	CASSLHSGKADTQYF
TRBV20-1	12	CSASHRSYEQYF
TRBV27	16	CASSQGTNSGANVLTF
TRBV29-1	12	CSVTGDGNTIYF
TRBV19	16	CASKTDRDRVNQPQHF